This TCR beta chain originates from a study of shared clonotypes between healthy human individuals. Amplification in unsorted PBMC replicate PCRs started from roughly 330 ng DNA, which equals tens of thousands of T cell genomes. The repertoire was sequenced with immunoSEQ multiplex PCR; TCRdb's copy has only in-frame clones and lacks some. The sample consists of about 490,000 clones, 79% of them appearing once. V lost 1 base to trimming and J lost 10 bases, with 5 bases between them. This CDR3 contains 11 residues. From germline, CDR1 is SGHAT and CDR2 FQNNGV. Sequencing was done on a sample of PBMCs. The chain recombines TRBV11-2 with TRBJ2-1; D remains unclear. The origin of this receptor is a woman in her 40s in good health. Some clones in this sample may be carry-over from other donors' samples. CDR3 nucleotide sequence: TGTGCCAGCAGCTTAGGTCTAGAGCAGTTCTTC. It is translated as CASSLGLEQFF.